The 7 T cell receptor beta chains below all came from one sample that was sequenced in a study of cytomegalovirus exposure and HLA in healthy donors. The PCR ran on 60 Vbeta and 13 Jbeta primers. Assay: immunoSEQ multiplex PCR; the TCRdb copy retains only in-frame clones and omits some. The table shows fewer than 120,000 clones, with more than 65% occurring only once. Sequenced input: PBMCs. The receptors shown here come from a man between 25 and 39 years old in good health and CMV-seropositive.

This sequence joins TRBV27 and TRBJ2-3, with TRBD2 as a possible D gene (6 bases). In germline, CDR1 is MNHEY, CDR2 SMNVEV (reference sequence). The CDR3 is 16 residues long. The V end lost 2 bases, the J end lost 1 base, and 13 bases lay between the germline ends. This CDR3 is CASSLGGGVRTDTQYF. The CDR3 region has the DNA TGTGCCAGCAGTTTAGGTGGCGGGGTGCGCACAGATACGCAGTATTTT.

Points on this clone: A read error may account for a junction end that differs from germline. The rearrangement links TRBV7-3 to TRBJ2-7; 9 positions agree with TRBD1. This CDR3 comprises 15 residues. Germline V lookup: CDR1 SGHTA, CDR2 FQGTGA. Written as DNA, the CDR3 is TGTGCCAGCAGTCCACAGGGGGCACGGTCCTGCGAGCAGTACTTC. Amino acids: CASSPQGARSCEQYF.

This clone has more than one count but fewer than ten. The chain joins TRBV4-1 to TRBJ2-3; 13 nucleotides match TRBD2. V shed 3 bases and J 5 bases; nucleotides not matched to a gene: 14. CDR3 length: 19 residues. The germline V gene has CDR1 MGHRA and CDR2 YSYEKL. The CDR3 region has the DNA TGCGCCAGCAGCCAGACCGGGACTAGCGGGGCCGGTTGGGGAGATACGCAGTATTTT. This codes for CASSQTGTSGAGWGDTQYF.

The genes are TRBV5-5 and TRBJ2-7, with 9 bases matching TRBD1. This CDR3 is 14 amino acids long. Germline loops: CDR1 SGHKS, CDR2 YYEKEE (reference sequence). V trimming: 2 bases; J trimming: 5 bases; junction bases outside the gene matches: 5. CDR3 sequence (DNA): TGTGCCAGCAGCTTAGGACAGGGGAGCCACGAGCAGTACTTC. This gives the protein CASSLGQGSHEQYF. The variable domain in full, completed from reference TRBV5-5 and TRBJ2-7, reads DAGVTQSPTHLIKTRGQQVTLRCSPISGHKSVSWYQQVLGQGPQFIFQYYEKEERGRGNFPDRFSARQFPNYSSELNVNALLLGDSALYLCASSLGQGSHEQYFGPGTRLTVT.

A single count supports this clone. The chain is built from TRBV7-9 and TRBJ2-1; 8 nucleotides agree with TRBD1. The germline V gene encodes CDR1 SEHNR and CDR2 FQNEAQ (reference sequence). The CDR3 is 18 residues long. After removal of 1 base from V and 4 bases from J, the junction contained 12 bases not matched to a gene. The CDR3 sequence is CASSLDGRGREYYNEQFF. For the CDR3, the DNA is TGTGCCAGCAGCTTAGATGGCAGGGGGCGCGAATATTACAATGAGCAGTTCTTC.

The rearrangement joins TRBV2 to TRBJ1-4; possibly TRBD1 for D (6 bases). With 8 bases removed from V and 8 bases from J, the gap between germline ends came to 18 bases. The CDR3 spans 14 residues. Germline V lookup: CDR1 SNHLY, CDR2 FYNNEI. DNA for the CDR3: TGTGCCAGCGGGGGGGCGCCTCTAAGAGAAAAACTGTTTTTT. Its translation is CASGGAPLREKLFF.

This clone was seen only a few times. The chain uses TRBV7-9 and TRBJ1-1; no firm D call. Germline lookup yields CDR1 SEHNR and CDR2 FQNEAQ (reference sequence). CDR3 length: 12 amino acids. V was cut by 6 bases and J by 5 bases, with 10 bases left in between. In DNA, the CDR3 is TGTGCCAGCAGTCAAACACAGACTGAAGCTTTCTTT. Its translation: CASSQTQTEAFF.